This T cell receptor beta chain was obtained from a study of T cells in Graves' hyperthyroidism and ophthalmopathy. Study overall: At the time of initial diagnosis and before any treatment, peripheral blood was collected. Study conclusions and caveats: Blood shared most expanded thyroid clonotypes above 0.001.

In germline, CDR1 is DFQATT, CDR2 SNEGSKA (reference sequence). Between the trimmed V and J ends, which lost 3 bases and 4 bases, there was a span of 8 bases. The CDR3 runs 12 residues. Authors of the study amplified TCR beta CDR3 regions from RNA transcripts. TCR CDR3 regions were first amplified by RT-PCR with HTBI primers. TCRdb reanalysed the multiplex PCR reads using MiXCR and keeps one entry per CDR3 protein. The table includes about 400,000 distinct CDR3 sequences, about 15% detected once. This clonotype occurred many times. Its cognate antigen is unknown. The TCR was taken from a woman aged 18-35 years with Graves' hyperthyroidism. Sequenced sample: blood. The V and J genes are TRBV20-1 and TRBJ2-3; D ambiguous. The chain's CDR3 is CSARVRADTQYF. The CDR3 bases are TGCAGTGCTAGGGTGAGAGCAGATACGCAGTATTTT.